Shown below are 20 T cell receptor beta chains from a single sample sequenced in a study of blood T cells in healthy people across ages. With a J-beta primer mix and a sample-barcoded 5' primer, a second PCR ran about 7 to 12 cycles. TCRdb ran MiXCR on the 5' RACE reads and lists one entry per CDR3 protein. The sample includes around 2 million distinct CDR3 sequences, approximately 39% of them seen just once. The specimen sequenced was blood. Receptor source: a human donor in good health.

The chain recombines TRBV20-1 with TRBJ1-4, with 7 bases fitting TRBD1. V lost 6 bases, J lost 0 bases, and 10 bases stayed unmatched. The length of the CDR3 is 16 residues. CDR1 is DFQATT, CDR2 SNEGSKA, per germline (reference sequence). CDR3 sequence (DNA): TGCAGTGCAGGAGGGGGACAGATTCCAACTAATGAAAAACTGTTTTTT. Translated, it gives CSAGGGQIPTNEKLFF.

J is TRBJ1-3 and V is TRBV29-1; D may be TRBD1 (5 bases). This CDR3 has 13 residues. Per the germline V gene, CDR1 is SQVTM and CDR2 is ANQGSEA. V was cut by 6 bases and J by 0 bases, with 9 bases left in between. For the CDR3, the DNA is TGCAGCGTGCGACAGCTCTCTGGAAACACCATATATTTT. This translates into CSVRQLSGNTIYF.

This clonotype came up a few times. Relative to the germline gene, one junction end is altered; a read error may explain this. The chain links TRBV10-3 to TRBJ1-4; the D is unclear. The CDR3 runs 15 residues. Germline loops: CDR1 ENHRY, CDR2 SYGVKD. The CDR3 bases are TGTGCCAGCAGTAGGTCAGCTGCAACTAATGAAAAACTGTTTTTT. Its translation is CASSRSAATNEKLFF.

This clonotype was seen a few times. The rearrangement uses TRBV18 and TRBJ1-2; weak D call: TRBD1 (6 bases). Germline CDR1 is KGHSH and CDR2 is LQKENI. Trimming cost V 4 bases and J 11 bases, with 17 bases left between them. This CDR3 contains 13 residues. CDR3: CASSRGQPFGYTF. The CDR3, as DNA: TGTGCCAGCTCACGTGGACAGCCTTTTGGATACACCTTC.

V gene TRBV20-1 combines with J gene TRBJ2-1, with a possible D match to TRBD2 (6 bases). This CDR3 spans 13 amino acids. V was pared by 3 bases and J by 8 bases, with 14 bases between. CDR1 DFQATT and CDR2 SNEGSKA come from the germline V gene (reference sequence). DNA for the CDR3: TGCAGTGCTAGCGGGGGTGATCTACATGAGCAGTTCTTC. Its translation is CSASGGDLHEQFF.

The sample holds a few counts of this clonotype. DNA of the CDR3: TGCAGCGTTGCCTCCGCTGGACAGGGGTTGGGAGGCTACACCTTC. Translated, it gives CSVASAGQGLGGYTF. The chain recombines TRBV29-1 with TRBJ1-2; 9 bases agree with TRBD1. The J segment lost 8 bases and the V segment lost 4 bases, leaving 14 bases of the junction unmatched. The CDR3 contains 15 residues. Germline values: CDR1 SQVTM, CDR2 ANQGSEA.

As DNA, the CDR3 is TGCAGCGTTGGTTGGGGCGCCGCCAATGAGCAGTTCTTC. Protein product: CSVGWGAANEQFF. The chain employs TRBV29-1 and TRBJ2-1; TRBD1 might be the D (5 bases). The CDR3 length is 13 residues. Germline CDR1 reads SQVTM; CDR2 reads ANQGSEA. Trimming cost V 4 bases and J 6 bases, with 13 bases left between them.

The CDR3 nucleotides are TGCAGTGCTAGAGAGTCGGGACAGGGTCCCCACGAGCAGTACTTC. This codes for CSARESGQGPHEQYF. The genes are TRBV20-1 and TRBJ2-1; 9 bases are a match to TRBD1. Gene TRBJ2-7 matches the end of the DNA better, so the J call may be wrong. In germline, CDR1 is DFQATT, CDR2 SNEGSKA (reference sequence). The CDR3 is 15 residues long.

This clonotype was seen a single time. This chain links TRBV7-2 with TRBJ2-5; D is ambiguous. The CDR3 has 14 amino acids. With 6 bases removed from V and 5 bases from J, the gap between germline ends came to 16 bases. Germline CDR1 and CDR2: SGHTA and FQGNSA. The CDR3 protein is CASSSVVGWETQYF. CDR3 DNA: TGTGCCAGCAGTTCGGTCGTCGGATGGGAGACCCAGTACTTC.

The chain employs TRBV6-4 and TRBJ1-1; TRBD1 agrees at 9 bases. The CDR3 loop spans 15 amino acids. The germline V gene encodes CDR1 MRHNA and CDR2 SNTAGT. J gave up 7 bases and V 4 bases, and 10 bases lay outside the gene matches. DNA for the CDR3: TGTGCCAGCAGTGCCTCGGACAGGGGCCGCGATGAAGCTTTCTTT. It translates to CASSASDRGRDEAFF.

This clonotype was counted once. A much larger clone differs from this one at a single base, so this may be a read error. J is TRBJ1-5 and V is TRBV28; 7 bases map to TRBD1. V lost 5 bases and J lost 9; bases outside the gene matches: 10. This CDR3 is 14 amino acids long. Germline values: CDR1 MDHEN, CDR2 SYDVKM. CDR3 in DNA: TGTGCCAGCAGTCATCACAGGGGCGAGGGGCCCCAGCATTTT. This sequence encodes CASSHHRGEGPQHF.

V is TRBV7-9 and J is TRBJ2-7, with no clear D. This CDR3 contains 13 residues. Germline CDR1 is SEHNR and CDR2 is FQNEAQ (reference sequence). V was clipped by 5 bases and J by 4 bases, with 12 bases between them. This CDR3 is CASSVNTVYEQYF. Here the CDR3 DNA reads TGTGCCAGCAGCGTCAATACAGTTTACGAGCAGTACTTC.

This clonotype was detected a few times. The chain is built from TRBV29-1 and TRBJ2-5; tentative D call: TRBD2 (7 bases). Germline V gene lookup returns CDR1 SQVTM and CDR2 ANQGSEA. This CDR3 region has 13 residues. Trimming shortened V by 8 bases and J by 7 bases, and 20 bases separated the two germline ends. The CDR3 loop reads CSFGTPGGGTQYF. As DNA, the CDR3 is TGCAGCTTCGGGACACCAGGCGGGGGGACCCAGTACTTC. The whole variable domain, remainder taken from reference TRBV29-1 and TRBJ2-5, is SAVISQKPSRDICQRGTSLTIQCQVDSQVTMMFWYRQQPGQSLTLIATANQGSEATYESGFVIDKFPISRPNLTFSTLTVSNMSPEDSSIYLCSFGTPGGGTQYFGPGTRLLVL.

The CDR3 DNA reads as TGTGCTAGTGGTCCCCGAGGGGAGACCCAGTACTTC. This gives the protein CASGPRGETQYF. The chain recombines TRBV12-5 with TRBJ2-5, with D perhaps TRBD2 (5 bases). The CDR3 consists of 12 residues. CDR1 is LGHNT and CDR2 is FRNRAP in the germline V gene. V was shortened by 5 bases and J by 5 bases, with 9 bases between the two germline ends.

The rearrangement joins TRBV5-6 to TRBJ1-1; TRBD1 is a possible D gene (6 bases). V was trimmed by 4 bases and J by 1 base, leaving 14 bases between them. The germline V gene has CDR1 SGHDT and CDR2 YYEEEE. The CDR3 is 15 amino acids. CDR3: CASSISGEPNTEAFF. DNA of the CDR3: TGTGCCAGCAGCATTTCAGGGGAACCGAACACTGAAGCTTTCTTT.

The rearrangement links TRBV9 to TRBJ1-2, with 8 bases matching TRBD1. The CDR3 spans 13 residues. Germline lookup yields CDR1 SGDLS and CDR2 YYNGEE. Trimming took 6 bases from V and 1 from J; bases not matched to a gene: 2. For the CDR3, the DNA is TGTGCCAGCATGGGACAGGTTAACTATGGCTACACCTTC. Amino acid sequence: CASMGQVNYGYTF.

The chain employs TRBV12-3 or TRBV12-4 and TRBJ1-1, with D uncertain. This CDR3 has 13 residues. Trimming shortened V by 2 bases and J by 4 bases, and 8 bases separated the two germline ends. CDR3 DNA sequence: TGTGCCAGCAGTTTAAACTCATTCACTGAAGCTTTCTTT. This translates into CASSLNSFTEAFF.

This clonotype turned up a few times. CDR3 nucleotides: TGTGCCAGCAGCTATAGACTAGCGATGAGCTCCTACAATGAGCAGTTCTTC. Its translation is CASSYRLAMSSYNEQFF. This chain links TRBV5-6 with TRBJ2-1; 8 bases fit TRBD2. Germline loops: CDR1 SGHDT, CDR2 YYEEEE. The junction had 8 bases not matched to a gene; V was cut back by 3 bases and J by 0 bases. This CDR3 region has 17 residues.

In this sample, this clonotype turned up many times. CDR3 sequence: CASSSGRGPAEAGVWGYTF. In DNA, the CDR3 is TGTGCCAGCAGCTCAGGGCGCGGGCCCGCGGAGGCTGGGGTGTGGGGCTACACCTTC. The chain has TRBV7-2 and TRBJ1-2; weak D call: TRBD1 (5 bases). The germline V gene encodes CDR1 SGHTA and CDR2 FQGNSA. Trimming left V 4 bases short and J 8 bases short, with 32 bases between. The CDR3 is 19 residues long.

The CDR3: CASSPLGVGADTQYF. The CDR3, as DNA: TGTGCCAGCAGCCCCCTAGGGGTGGGCGCAGATACGCAGTATTTT. J is TRBJ2-3 and V is TRBV12-3 or TRBV12-4; possibly TRBD1 for D (5 bases). CDR3 length: 15 residues. Trimming left V 6 bases short and J 4 bases short, with 17 bases between.